One T cell receptor beta chain is described in this entry. Its specificity is not known. Since a much larger clone is just one base distant, this may be a read error. Investigators excluded patients with uncontrolled infection, other autoimmune disease, pregnancy or lactation. PBMCs were sourced from around 10 ml fresh peripheral blood. The record originates from a study of T cells in Graves' hyperthyroidism and ophthalmopathy. CDR1 is DFQATT, CDR2 SNEGSKA, per germline (reference sequence). The CDR3 has 17 residues. With 4 bases removed from V and 4 bases from J, the gap between germline ends came to 25 bases. Amplification yielded TCR beta CDR3 regions, with RNA transcripts as the source. RT-PCR in the first round (using the HTBI primer set) targeted the TCR CDR3. TCRdb redid the calling of the multiplex PCR reads with MiXCR, one entry per CDR3 protein. The repertoire holds around 250,000 distinct CDR3 sequences, with more than 12% as singletons.

Points from the study as a whole: Blood shared most expanded thyroid clonotypes above 0.001.

The TCR was taken from a woman in her thirties or forties with Graves' hyperthyroidism that later progressed to Graves' ophthalmopathy. The chain carries TRBV20-1 and TRBJ1-2; possible D gene TRBD1, 5 bases. The specimen sequenced was blood. CDR3 residues: CSAKEGPGLQIPYGYTF. Here the CDR3 DNA reads TGCAGTGCTAAGGAAGGGCCAGGGCTCCAGATCCCCTATGGCTACACCTTC.